This T cell receptor (beta chain) comes out of a study of cytomegalovirus exposure and HLA in healthy donors. Study-wide background: Among the 398 genotyped donors, approximately 80% were placed in the Caucasian-associated ancestry cluster. Whole-study findings and limits: Confirmation in vitro established that three CMV-associated chains were specific for CMV antigens. The classifier reportedly diagnosed cytomegalovirus status with high sensitivity and specificity.

Both 60 Vbeta primers and 13 Jbeta primers went into the PCR. The data were produced by immunoSEQ multiplex PCR, yet TCRdb's version contains in-frame clones alone and is incomplete. The sample lists roughly 130,000 clones, approximately 70% occurring once. Worth noting for this clone: Its matching antigen is unknown.

CDR3 length equals 18 residues. Germline V gene sequence: CDR1 SGHRS, CDR2 YFSETQ. With V trimmed by 0 bases and J by 2 bases, 6 bases remained unmatched. Sequencing input: PBMCs. The chain couples TRBV5-1 to TRBJ2-6, with 9 positions matching TRBD2. The receptor was isolated from a man younger than 35 in good health and CMV-seronegative. CDR3 in DNA: TGCGCCAGCAGCTTGGTGTTAGCGGGAGATACTGGGGCCAACGTCCTGACTTTC. Its translation is CASSLVLAGDTGANVLTF.